This T cell receptor (beta chain) was recorded in a study of T-cell reconstitution after alpha-beta-depleted transplantation in children. Study findings and constraints: Day-60 TCRbeta diversity that was high in some patients was derived from surviving recipient T cells and thymic progenitors. Several hundred rapidly expanded clones from non-depleted graft cells reportedly supplied alpha-beta T cells about two months post-transplant.

CDR3 length equals 15 residues. Germline V gene lookup returns CDR1 SGHDN and CDR2 FVKESK. V lost 1 base to trimming and J lost 3 bases; unmatched junction nucleotides: 5. About this clonotype itself: Its target is unknown.

Unique molecular identifiers were incorporated when the TCRbeta library was constructed. TCRdb redid the calling of the PCR reads with MiXCR, one entry per CDR3 protein. The sample has hundreds of thousands of distinct CDR3 sequences; 10% to 15% are singletons. The specimen was PBMCs, mostly from graft donor cells, collected 360 days after TCRalphabeta/CD19-depleted stem cell transplant. The receptor was isolated from a male patient younger than 18 who had a stem cell transplant for acute myeloid leukemia, so the T cells may come from the graft donor. The chain recombines TRBV14 with TRBJ2-7, with 8 bases aligning to TRBD2. CDR3 nucleotide sequence: TGTGCCAGCAGCCAAGGGAGCGGGAGAAGCTACGAGCAGTACTTC. Translated, it gives CASSQGSGRSYEQYF.